Sequencing of this T cell receptor (beta chain) was carried out in a study of Ad26.COV2.S vaccination and SARS-CoV-2 variants. Treatment of the sample: around 19 received Ad26.COV2.S at low or high dose, single or two shots; about 5 received placebo; per-sample allocation not given. Samples were taken on day 63 after the first vaccine or placebo injection. An Ad26 vector that expressed Wuhan-strain SARS-CoV-2 spike constituted the vaccine. Here immunoSEQ multiplex PCR was the method, and the copy in TCRdb shows in-frame clones only, minus some. Counted here are approximately 400,000 clones, 70% to 90% occurring once; the ten biggest clones make up about 3.3%. The CDR3 contains 14 residues. Germline CDR1 is SGHTA and CDR2 is FQGNSA. Trimming left V 4 bases short and J 9 bases short, with 16 bases between.

The chain has TRBV7-2 and TRBJ2-1; D remains unclear. The specimen was peripheral blood, collected in a trial of Ad26.COV2.S vaccine versus placebo. This sequence originates from a person between 18 and 60 years old who received the Ad26.COV2.S COVID-19 vaccine or a placebo. CDR3 amino acids: CASSSSWTDGEQFF. The CDR3, as DNA: TGTGCCAGCAGCTCGTCGTGGACGGACGGTGAGCAGTTCTTC.